What follows is one TCR beta chain and its context. Individual cDNA molecules carried attached unique molecular identifiers. TCRdb recomputed calls from the 5' RACE reads with MiXCR, one row per CDR3 protein. The sample consists of 90,000 to 130,000 distinct CDR3 sequences, around 12% of them appearing once. These data come from a study of early T cells in non-severe SARS-CoV-2 infection. Study overall: Bulk RNA isolated from unsorted whole blood underwent sequencing; chains were not paired.

From germline, CDR1 is LNHDA and CDR2 SQIVND (reference sequence). The CDR3 spans 14 residues. The ends lost 2 bases at V and 3 bases at J; junction bases unmatched: 3. The sequence was collected from an adult who was a healthcare worker with PCR-confirmed SARS-CoV-2 infection or an uninfected control (not recorded which). The material sequenced was whole blood, taken at baseline. The chain recombines TRBV19 with TRBJ2-7, with 8 bases fitting TRBD2. CDR3 in DNA: TGTGCCAGTAGTATATCCGGGGGGGACTACGAGCAGTACTTC. This translates into CASSISGGDYEQYF.